A selection of T cell receptor beta chains follows, all from one sample in a study of monozygotic twins with inflammatory bowel disease. TCRdb reprocessed the 5' RACE reads, keeping one entry per CDR3 protein, no DNA. This listing includes around 190,000 distinct CDR3 sequences. Sequenced: blood. These receptors were obtained from a human donor with ulcerative colitis or Crohn's disease, or a healthy co-twin of an affected twin (not recorded which). The CDR3 runs from the conserved cysteine through the conserved F or W. Fields, in order: J gene, V gene, CDR3 protein.

TRBJ2-3,TRBV12-3/TRBV12-4,CASSSWTTSGGVDTQYF
TRBJ1-4,TRBV5-1,CASSLGQEATNEKLFF
TRBJ1-1,TRBV18,CASSPKQGLNTEAFF
TRBJ2-4,TRBV15,CATSRDVTSRRNIQYF
TRBJ1-1,TRBV29-1,CSVSPGAAEAFF
TRBJ1-4,TRBV2,CASSEGWAEKLFF
TRBJ1-1,TRBV20-1,CSASTGHRNTEAFF
TRBJ2-1,TRBV5-6,CASSEDGIEQFF
TRBJ2-2,TRBV29-1,CSAGQLTGELFF
TRBJ1-2,TRBV7-9,CASSAGARGQRRYGYTF
TRBJ1-2,TRBV5-5,CASSPGQDTFYGYTF
TRBJ1-3,TRBV7-2,CASSPPGTGGNTIYF